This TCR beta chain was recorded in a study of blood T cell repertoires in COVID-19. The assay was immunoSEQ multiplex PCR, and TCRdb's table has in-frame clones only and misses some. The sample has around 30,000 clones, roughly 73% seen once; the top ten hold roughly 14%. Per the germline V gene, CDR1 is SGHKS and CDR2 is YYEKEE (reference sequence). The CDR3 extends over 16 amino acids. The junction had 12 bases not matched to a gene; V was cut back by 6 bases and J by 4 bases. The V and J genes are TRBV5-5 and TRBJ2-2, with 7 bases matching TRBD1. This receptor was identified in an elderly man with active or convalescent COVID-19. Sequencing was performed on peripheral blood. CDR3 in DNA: TGTGCCAGCACTTCTCAGAGGGGGCCGAGCACCGGGGAGCTGTTTTTT. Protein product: CASTSQRGPSTGELFF.